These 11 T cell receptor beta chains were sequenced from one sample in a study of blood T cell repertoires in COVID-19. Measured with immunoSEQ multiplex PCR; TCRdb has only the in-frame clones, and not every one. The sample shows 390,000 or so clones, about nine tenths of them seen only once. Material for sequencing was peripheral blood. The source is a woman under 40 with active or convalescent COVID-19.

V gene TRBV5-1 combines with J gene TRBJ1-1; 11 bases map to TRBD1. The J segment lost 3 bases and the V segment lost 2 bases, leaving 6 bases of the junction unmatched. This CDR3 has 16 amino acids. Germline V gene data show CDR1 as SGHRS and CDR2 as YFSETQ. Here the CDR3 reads CASSFGTGGQDTEAFF. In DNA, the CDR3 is TGCGCCAGCAGCTTCGGGACAGGGGGTCAGGACACTGAAGCTTTCTTT.

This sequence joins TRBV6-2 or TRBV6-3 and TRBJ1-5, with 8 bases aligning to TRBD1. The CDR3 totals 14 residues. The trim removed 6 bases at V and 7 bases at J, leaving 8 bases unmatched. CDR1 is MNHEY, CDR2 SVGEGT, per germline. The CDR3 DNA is TGTGCCAGCAGCGAAACAGGGGGAGGACAGCCCCAGCATTTT. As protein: CASSETGGGQPQHF.

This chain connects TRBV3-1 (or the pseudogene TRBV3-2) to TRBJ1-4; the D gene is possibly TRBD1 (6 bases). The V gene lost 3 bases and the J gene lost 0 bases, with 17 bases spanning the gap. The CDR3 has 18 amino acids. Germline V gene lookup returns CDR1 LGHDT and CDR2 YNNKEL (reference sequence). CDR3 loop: CASSHSGTQRSTNEKLFF. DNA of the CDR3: TGTGCCAGCAGCCACTCCGGGACACAACGATCAACTAATGAAAAACTGTTTTTT.

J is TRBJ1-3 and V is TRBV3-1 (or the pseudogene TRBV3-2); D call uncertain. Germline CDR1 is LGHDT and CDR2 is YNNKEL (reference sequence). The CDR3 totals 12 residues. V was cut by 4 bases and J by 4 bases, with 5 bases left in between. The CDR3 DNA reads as TGTGCCAGCAGCCCCCTCGGAAACACCATATATTTT. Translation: CASSPLGNTIYF.

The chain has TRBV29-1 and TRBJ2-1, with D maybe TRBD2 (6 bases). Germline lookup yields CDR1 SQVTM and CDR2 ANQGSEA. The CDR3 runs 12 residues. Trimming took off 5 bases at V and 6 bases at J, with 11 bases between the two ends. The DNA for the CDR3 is TGCAGCGTTAGTGAGGGACTCAATGAGCAGTTCTTC. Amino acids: CSVSEGLNEQFF.

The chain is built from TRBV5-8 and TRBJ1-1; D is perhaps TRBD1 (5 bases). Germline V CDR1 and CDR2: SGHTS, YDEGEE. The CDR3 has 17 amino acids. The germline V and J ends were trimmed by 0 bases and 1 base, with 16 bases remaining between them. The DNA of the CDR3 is TGTGCCAGCAGCTTGGTTTTTTTCAGGGATCGGAACACTGAAGCTTTCTTT. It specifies CASSLVFFRDRNTEAFF. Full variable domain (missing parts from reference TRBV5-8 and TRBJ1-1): EAGVTQSPTHLIKTRGQQATLRCSPISGHTSVYWYQQALGLGLQFLLWYDEGEERNRGNFPPRFSGRQFPNYSSELNVNALELEDSALYLCASSLVFFRDRNTEAFFGQGTRLTVV.

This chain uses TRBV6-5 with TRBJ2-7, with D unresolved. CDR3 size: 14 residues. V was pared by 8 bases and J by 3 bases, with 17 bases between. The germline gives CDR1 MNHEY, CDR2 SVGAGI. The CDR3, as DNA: TGTGCCAGCTTACACCGGGTGGAAGGCTACGAGCAGTACTTC. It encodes CASLHRVEGYEQYF.

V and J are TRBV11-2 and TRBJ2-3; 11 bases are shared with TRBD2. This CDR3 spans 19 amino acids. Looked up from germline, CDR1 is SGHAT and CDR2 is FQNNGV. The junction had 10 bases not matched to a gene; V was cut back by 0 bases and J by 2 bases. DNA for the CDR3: TGTGCCAGCAGCTTAGATTTTTGGGCTAGCGGGGGGTACACAGATACGCAGTATTTT. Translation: CASSLDFWASGGYTDTQYF.

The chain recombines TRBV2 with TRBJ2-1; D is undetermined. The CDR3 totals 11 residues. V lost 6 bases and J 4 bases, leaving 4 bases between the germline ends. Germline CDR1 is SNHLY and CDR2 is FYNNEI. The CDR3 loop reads CASRQYNEQFF. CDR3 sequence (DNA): TGTGCCAGCAGACAATACAATGAGCAGTTCTTC.

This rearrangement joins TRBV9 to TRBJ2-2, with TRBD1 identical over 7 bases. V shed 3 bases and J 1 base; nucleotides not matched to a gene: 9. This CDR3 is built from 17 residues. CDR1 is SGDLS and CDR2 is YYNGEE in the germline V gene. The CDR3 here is CASSDPRTGKNTGELFF. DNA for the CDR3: TGTGCCAGCAGCGACCCCAGGACAGGAAAGAACACCGGGGAGCTGTTTTTT.

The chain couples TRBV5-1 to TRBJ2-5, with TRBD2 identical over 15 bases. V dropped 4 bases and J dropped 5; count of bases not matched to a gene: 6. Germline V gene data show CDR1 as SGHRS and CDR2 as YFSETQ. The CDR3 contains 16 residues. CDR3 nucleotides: TGCGCCAGCAGCATGGGACTAGCGGGAGGTTGGGAGACCCAGTACTTC. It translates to CASSMGLAGGWETQYF. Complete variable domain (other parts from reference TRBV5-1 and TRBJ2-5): KAGVTQTPRYLIKTRGQQVTLSCSPISGHRSVSWYQQTPGQGLQFLFEYFSETQRNKGNFPGRFSGRQFSNSRSEMNVSTLELGDSALYLCASSMGLAGGWETQYFGPGTRLLVL.